Below, 26 T cell receptor beta chains from the same sample are listed, as sequenced in a study of HIV-infected patients and healthy controls. cDNA was made from around 0.45 ug RNA using alpha and beta constant primers. Separate chain-specific third strand synthesis with multiplexing indices produced the alpha and beta libraries. TCRdb reprocessed the 5' RACE reads with MiXCR, giving one entry per CDR3 protein. The sample consists of roughly 6,600 distinct CDR3 sequences, 10% of them appearing once. Roughly three months, about 14 weeks, into antiretroviral therapy, follow-up blood was collected. Whole blood was used without fractionation, so all unsorted peripheral T cells were included. The sample consisted of blood, taken during antiretroviral therapy. The receptors here all came from an adult with HIV infection.

The chain uses TRBV7-2 and TRBJ2-7; 7 nucleotides line up with TRBD1. V gave up 4 bases and J gave up 3 bases; unmatched junction bases: 3. The length of the CDR3 is 13 residues. Germline CDR1 reads SGHTA; CDR2 reads FQGNSA. The CDR3 sequence is CASSSNRGYEQYF. The CDR3 coding sequence is TGTGCCAGCAGCTCGAACAGGGGCTACGAGCAGTACTTC.

CDR3 nucleotide sequence: TGTGCCACCAGTGATTTGCTAATAGGTGGGGAGCTGTTTTTT. It specifies CATSDLLIGGELFF. The chain couples TRBV24-1 to TRBJ2-2; no clear D. Trimming shortened V by 0 bases and J by 8 bases, and 9 bases separated the two germline ends. Germline CDR1 is KGHDR and CDR2 is SFDVKD. CDR3 size: 14 residues.

By sample fraction, this clonotype is medium-sized. This chain uses TRBV19 with TRBJ2-5; D ambiguous. The CDR3 sequence is 13 residues long. Germline CDR1 and CDR2: LNHDA and SQIVND (reference sequence). V was shortened by 3 bases and J by 5 bases, with 10 bases between the two germline ends. Here the CDR3 DNA reads TGTGCCAGTAGTATGTGGGCGTCGGAGACCCAGTACTTC. This codes for CASSMWASETQYF.

V usage is TRBV18 and J usage is TRBJ1-2; D is unclear. CDR1 is KGHSH, CDR2 LQKENI, per germline. The V end was cut by 4 bases, the J end by 4 bases, with 13 bases between. This CDR3 has 14 amino acids. CDR3 nucleotide sequence: TGTGCCAGCTCACGAGCGGGTGTCGGCTATGGCTACACCTTC. Protein product: CASSRAGVGYGYTF.

This clonotype was counted many times. In DNA, the CDR3 is TGTGCCAGCAGCTCAAAGGGGGGTGAAAAACTGTTTTTT. It is translated as CASSSKGGEKLFF. The J gene is TRBJ1-4, the V gene TRBV7-2, with TRBD1 as a possible D gene (6 bases). This CDR3 is built from 13 residues. Looked up from germline, CDR1 is SGHTA and CDR2 is FQGNSA. V was shortened by 4 bases and J by 7 bases, with 10 bases between the two germline ends.

In its sample, this clonotype ranks as medium-sized (0.01 to 0.1%). The J gene is TRBJ2-6, the V gene TRBV28; D gene unclear. V was clipped by 3 bases and J by 2 bases, with 17 bases between them. The CDR3 extends over 18 amino acids. Germline values: CDR1 MDHEN, CDR2 SYDVKM. In nucleotides, the CDR3 is TGTGCCAGCAGTTTGCTCCCGGGTGTTGGGACTGGGGCCAACGTCCTGACTTTC. Residues: CASSLLPGVGTGANVLTF.

Ten or more counts support this clonotype. V is TRBV19 and J is TRBJ2-7; the D gene is possibly TRBD1 (6 bases). The CDR3 is 13 residues long. In germline, CDR1 is LNHDA, CDR2 SQIVND (reference sequence). Trimming took off 3 bases at V and 7 bases at J, with 13 bases between the two ends. This CDR3 is CASSIQGSSEQYF. Here the CDR3 DNA reads TGTGCCAGTAGTATCCAGGGGTCGAGTGAGCAGTACTTC.

This clonotype was seen many times. This chain links TRBV11-2 with TRBJ2-3; 10 bases agree with TRBD2. The CDR3 runs 16 residues. The ends lost 1 base at V and 3 bases at J; junction bases unmatched: 4. Germline values: CDR1 SGHAT, CDR2 FQNNGV. The CDR3 is CASSLAPSGGTDTQYF. The CDR3 DNA reads TGTGCCAGCAGCTTAGCCCCTAGCGGGGGAACAGATACGCAGTATTTT.

This clonotype rates as medium-sized. The V call is TRBV6-6, the J call TRBJ2-3; D call uncertain. Germline assignment: CDR1 MNHNY and CDR2 SVGAGI (reference sequence). V dropped 0 bases and J dropped 2 bases, with 12 bases sitting between them. CDR3 length: 16 amino acids. The CDR3 loop is CASSYSSGFPTDTQYF. The CDR3 DNA follows: TGTGCCAGCAGTTACTCTTCAGGATTCCCCACAGATACGCAGTATTTT.

This clonotype is medium-sized within its sample. The chain joins TRBV7-2 to TRBJ1-5; D uncertain. The germline V gene has CDR1 SGHTA and CDR2 FQGNSA. The CDR3 consists of 15 residues. The V gene lost 5 bases and the J gene lost 3 bases, with 14 bases spanning the gap. CDR3 region: CASSPEGNYNQPQHF. CDR3 in DNA: TGTGCCAGCAGCCCAGAAGGCAATTACAATCAGCCCCAGCATTTT.

The gene calls are TRBV19 and TRBJ2-7, with TRBD1 matching over 9 bases. V shed 5 bases, J shed 4 bases, and the junction held 9 bases outside the gene matches. Germline values: CDR1 LNHDA, CDR2 SQIVND (reference sequence). CDR3 size: 15 residues. The CDR3 DNA reads as TGTGCCAGTAGTGTAACCGGGACAGGGAGGTACGAGCAGTACTTC. Protein: CASSVTGTGRYEQYF.

The table lists this clonotype with many counts. The chain joins TRBV5-4 to TRBJ1-3, with TRBD1 matching over 7 bases. In germline, CDR1 is SGHNT, CDR2 YYREEE (reference sequence). The V segment lost 4 bases and the J segment 0 bases; nucleotides outside the gene matches: 7. The CDR3 sequence is 16 residues long. The CDR3 loop is CASSPGDRVSGNTIYF. The CDR3, as DNA: TGTGCCAGCAGCCCGGGGGACAGAGTCTCTGGAAACACCATATATTTT. Full variable domain (missing parts from reference TRBV5-4 and TRBJ1-3): ETGVTQSPTHLIKTRGQQVTLRCSSQSGHNTVSWYQQALGQGPQFIFQYYREEENGRGNFPPRFSGLQFPNYSSELNVNALELDDSALYLCASSPGDRVSGNTIYFGEGSWLTVV.

This clonotype came up many times. This chain links TRBV4-2 with TRBJ2-6; perhaps TRBD1 as D (6 bases). CDR1 and CDR2 from the germline V gene are LGHNA and YNFKEQ. V shed 1 base and J shed 0 bases, with 13 bases lying between them. The CDR3 extends over 18 amino acids. The CDR3 region has the DNA TGTGCCAGCAGCCAAGGTATCGAGGGGGTCTCTGGGGCCAACGTCCTGACTTTC. Protein: CASSQGIEGVSGANVLTF.

This clonotype is labeled medium-sized. The rearrangement uses TRBV5-5 and TRBJ2-7; possibly TRBD2 for D (5 bases). Per germline, CDR1 SGHKS and CDR2 YYEKEE (reference sequence). The CDR3 is 15 amino acids. Trimming removed 5 bases from V and 2 bases from J, with 17 bases in between. The CDR3 loop reads CASSLLSSGTYEQYF. CDR3 nucleotide sequence: TGTGCCAGCAGTTTATTGAGCTCGGGGACCTACGAGCAGTACTTC.

The genes are TRBV6-5 and TRBJ2-6; D is uncertain. CDR1 MNHEY and CDR2 SVGAGI come from the germline V gene. The CDR3 loop spans 14 amino acids. The ends were cut back, 7 bases at V and 0 bases at J, with 7 bases in the middle. DNA of the CDR3: TGTGCCAGCACTATAGACTCTGGGGCCAACGTCCTGACTTTC. This gives the protein CASTIDSGANVLTF.

This clonotype has more than one count but fewer than ten. The chain has TRBV19 and TRBJ1-1, with D maybe TRBD1 (5 bases). This CDR3 region has 14 residues. Trimming cost V 8 bases and J 5 bases, with 18 bases left between them. Germline values: CDR1 LNHDA, CDR2 SQIVND (reference sequence). CDR3: CASQSWGQRTEAFF. Written as DNA, the CDR3 is TGTGCCAGTCAAAGCTGGGGCCAGCGGACTGAAGCTTTCTTT.

The chain joins TRBV12-3 or TRBV12-4 to TRBJ2-4; possibly TRBD2 for D (5 bases). This CDR3 contains 14 residues. V lost 3 bases to trimming and J lost 0 bases, with 6 bases between them. CDR3 amino acids: CASSLGEAKNIQYF. In DNA, the CDR3 is TGTGCCAGCAGTTTGGGAGAAGCCAAAAACATTCAGTACTTC.

This clonotype is judged medium-sized. The CDR3 sequence: CASSLKGQHQETQYF. The DNA of the CDR3 is TGTGCCAGCAGCCTCAAAGGGCAGCACCAAGAGACCCAGTACTTC. The gene calls are TRBV4-2 and TRBJ2-5; D not resolved. This CDR3 is 15 amino acids long. From germline, CDR1 is LGHNA and CDR2 YNFKEQ. Trimming stripped 4 bases from V and 0 bases from J, with 12 bases between.

There are many counts of this clonotype. The chain employs TRBV2 and TRBJ1-5, with a possible D match to TRBD1 (6 bases). The CDR3 is 13 residues long. Germline CDR1 reads SNHLY; CDR2 reads FYNNEI. The germline V and J ends were trimmed by 4 bases and 6 bases, with 10 bases remaining between them. The CDR3 DNA reads TGTGCCAGCAGTGCCCAACAGGGTCAGCCCCAGCATTTT. It encodes CASSAQQGQPQHF. Supplemented by reference TRBV2 and TRBJ1-5, the full variable domain reads EPEVTQTPSHQVTQMGQEVILRCVPISNHLYFYWYRQILGQKVEFLVSFYNNEISEKSEIFDDQFSVERPDGSNFTLKIRSTKLEDSAMYFCASSAQQGQPQHFGDGTRLSIL.

The table lists this clonotype with a few counts. CDR3 region: CSAALGGSYNSPLHF. CDR3 DNA: TGCAGTGCCGCTTTGGGGGGATCCTATAATTCACCCCTCCACTTT. The rearrangement links TRBV20-1 to TRBJ1-6, with D possibly TRBD1 on 5 matching bases. This CDR3 has 15 amino acids. Trimming shortened V by 6 bases and J by 1 base, and 13 bases separated the two germline ends. CDR1 and CDR2 from the germline V gene are DFQATT and SNEGSKA (reference sequence).

This clonotype was counted many times. The chain uses TRBV6-5 and TRBJ1-4; D not certain. CDR3 length: 15 amino acids. The germline gives CDR1 MNHEY, CDR2 SVGAGI. Between the trimmed V and J ends, which lost 2 bases and 4 bases, there was a span of 11 bases. CDR3 region: CASSYTWTSNEKLFF. CDR3 bases: TGTGCCAGCAGTTACACCTGGACTAGTAATGAAAAACTGTTTTTT.

The genes are TRBV7-2 and TRBJ2-7; 11 bases fit TRBD2. J gave up 5 bases and V 7 bases, and 10 bases lay outside the gene matches. CDR3 length: 15 amino acids. Germline V lookup: CDR1 SGHTA, CDR2 FQGNSA. CDR3 in DNA: TGTGCCAGCATCCTTAGCGGGGGGGCGGGGAACGAGCAGTACTTC. Residues: CASILSGGAGNEQYF. Complete variable domain (other parts from reference TRBV7-2 and TRBJ2-7): GAGVSQSPSNKVTEKGKDVELRCDPISGHTALYWYRQSLGQGLEFLIYFQGNSAPDKSGLPSDRFSAERTGGSVSTLTIQRTQQEDSAVYLCASILSGGAGNEQYFGPGTRLTVT.

Within the sample, this clonotype is medium-sized (0.01 to 0.1%). This chain links TRBV12-3 or TRBV12-4 with TRBJ2-7; 7 bases align to TRBD1. Losses at the gene ends were 6 bases for V and 4 bases for J; bases not matched to a gene: 18. The CDR3 length is 17 residues. Here the CDR3 DNA reads TGTGCCAGCAGAAGTTTTGGTCGCAGGGGACAGAAGTACGAGCAGTACTTC. It encodes CASRSFGRRGQKYEQYF.

Many counts were recorded for this clonotype. The chain combines TRBV10-3 with TRBJ2-3; D is possibly TRBD1 or TRBD2 (6 bases each). The CDR3 totals 14 residues. Germline V gene sequence: CDR1 ENHRY, CDR2 SYGVKD. V lost 4 bases to trimming and J lost 0 bases, with 8 bases between them. The CDR3 loop reads CAISAGGSTDTQYF. CDR3 bases: TGTGCCATCAGTGCCGGGGGCAGCACAGATACGCAGTATTTT.

This clonotype rates as medium-sized. The V and J genes are TRBV18 and TRBJ2-5; unclear D gene. Germline V gives CDR1 KGHSH, CDR2 LQKENI. Trimming cost V 3 bases and J 5 bases, with 4 bases left between them. CDR3 length: 11 residues. CDR3 sequence: CASSPSETQYF. CDR3 bases: TGTGCCAGCTCACCGAGCGAGACCCAGTACTTC.

The chain recombines TRBV29-1 with TRBJ2-6; D may match TRBD1 or TRBD2 (5 bases each). The CDR3 has 14 residues. Looked up from germline, CDR1 is SQVTM and CDR2 is ANQGSEA. Trimming removed 5 bases from V and 2 bases from J, with 10 bases in between. The CDR3 DNA follows: TGCAGCGTTCGGGGCGGTGCTGGGGCCAACGTCCTGACTTTC. Protein: CSVRGGAGANVLTF.